This is a list of T cell receptor beta chains from one sample in a study of T cells in localized non-small cell lung cancer. Clones were read by immunoSEQ multiplex PCR, and TCRdb kept only the in-frame ones, dropping some. Here the sample spans over 800 clones, about a fifth being singletons. The material was lung tumor tissue, obtained before any cancer treatment. The source is a male donor at least 60 years old with stage I squamous cell lung carcinoma. The CDR3 runs from the conserved cysteine through the conserved F or W. Fields, in order: V gene, D gene, clone size, J gene, CDR3 protein, CDR3 DNA. The D gene is left open where the match is weak. Clone size appears in some rows only: once, few, many, or a class for an expanded clone.

v_gene: TRBV11-3; d_gene: -; abundance: -; j_gene: TRBJ1-2; CDR3aa: CASSSGAQGGYGYTF; CDR3nt: TGTGCCAGCAGCTCAGGGGCACAGGGAGGTTATGGCTACACCTTC
v_gene: TRBV19; d_gene: TRBD1; abundance: -; j_gene: TRBJ2-5; CDR3aa: CASSTFWGQGQETQYF; CDR3nt: TGTGCCAGTAGTACTTTTTGGGGACAGGGGCAAGAGACCCAGTACTTC
v_gene: TRBV10-3; d_gene: TRBD1; abundance: few; j_gene: TRBJ2-6; CDR3aa: CATGTGASRTSGANVLTF; CDR3nt: TGTGCCACCGGGACAGGGGCCTCACGAACCTCTGGGGCCAACGTCCTGACTTTC
v_gene: TRBV11-3; d_gene: TRBD2; abundance: -; j_gene: TRBJ2-5; CDR3aa: CASSYLGRGEETQYF; CDR3nt: TGTGCCAGCAGCTATTTAGGCCGGGGGGAAGAGACCCAGTACTTC
v_gene: TRBV6-8; d_gene: -; abundance: medium-sized; j_gene: TRBJ2-5; CDR3aa: CASAASLETQYF; CDR3nt: TGTGCCAGCGCAGCTTCGCTAGAGACCCAGTACTTC
v_gene: TRBV11-3; d_gene: -; abundance: -; j_gene: TRBJ1-1; CDR3aa: CASSWGRMNTEAFF; CDR3nt: TGTGCCAGCAGCTGGGGACGGATGAACACTGAAGCTTTCTTT
v_gene: TRBV14; d_gene: -; abundance: -; j_gene: TRBJ2-3; CDR3aa: CASSQGIKLWADTQYF; CDR3nt: TGTGCCAGCAGCCAAGGAATAAAGCTTTGGGCAGATACGCAGTATTTT
v_gene: TRBV6-8; d_gene: -; abundance: few; j_gene: TRBJ2-7; CDR3aa: CASSYGRAYEQYF; CDR3nt: TGTGCCAGCAGTTACGGCCGGGCCTACGAGCAGTACTTC
v_gene: TRBV30; d_gene: -; abundance: few; j_gene: TRBJ1-6; CDR3aa: CACRDFYNSPLHF; CDR3nt: TGTGCGTGCCGGGATTTCTATAATTCACCCCTCCACTTT
v_gene: TRBV6-8; d_gene: TRBD1; abundance: large; j_gene: TRBJ1-1; CDR3aa: CASSYEGASTEAFF; CDR3nt: TGTGCCAGCAGTTACGAGGGGGCGAGCACTGAAGCTTTCTTT
v_gene: TRBV19; d_gene: -; abundance: -; j_gene: TRBJ2-5; CDR3aa: CASSFPQGVSGGETQYF; CDR3nt: TGTGCCAGTAGTTTCCCGCAGGGCGTAAGTGGAGGAGAGACCCAGTACTTC
v_gene: TRBV18; d_gene: TRBD2; abundance: -; j_gene: TRBJ2-2; CDR3aa: CASSLITGLANTGELFF; CDR3nt: TGTGCCAGCTCACTTATTACGGGACTAGCGAACACCGGGGAGCTGTTTTTT
v_gene: TRBV18; d_gene: -; abundance: -; j_gene: TRBJ2-1; CDR3aa: CASSARGDEQFF; CDR3nt: TGTGCCAGCTCAGCTAGGGGGGATGAGCAGTTCTTC
v_gene: TRBV19; d_gene: -; abundance: -; j_gene: TRBJ2-1; CDR3aa: CASSIIGGKDEQFF; CDR3nt: TGTGCCAGTAGTATAATAGGGGGTAAGGATGAGCAGTTCTTC
v_gene: TRBV11-3; d_gene: TRBD2; abundance: -; j_gene: TRBJ2-1; CDR3aa: CASSSGLAKHNEQFF; CDR3nt: TGTGCCAGCAGCTCGGGACTAGCTAAACACAATGAGCAGTTCTTC
v_gene: TRBV6-8; d_gene: -; abundance: few; j_gene: TRBJ1-2; CDR3aa: CASSPRQVYGYTF; CDR3nt: TGTGCCAGCAGCCCGAGACAGGTCTATGGCTACACCTTC
v_gene: TRBV11-3; d_gene: -; abundance: -; j_gene: TRBJ1-2; CDR3aa: CASIPNLGDYGYTF; CDR3nt: TGTGCCAGCATCCCGAACTTGGGGGACTATGGCTACACCTTC